This is a list of T cell receptor beta chains from one sample in a study of monozygotic twins with inflammatory bowel disease. No DNA is given; TCRdb re-called the 5' RACE reads and lists each CDR3 protein once. The sample's table shows approximately 400,000 distinct CDR3 sequences. Sequencing was performed on blood. The receptor source for this set is a human donor with ulcerative colitis or Crohn's disease, or a healthy co-twin of an affected twin (not recorded which). Each CDR3 is given with its conserved first and last residue.

j_call: TRBJ2-1; v_call: TRBV15; cdr3_aa: CATSSQDRFFYNEQFF
j_call: TRBJ2-3; v_call: TRBV6-1; cdr3_aa: CASSKDWVSDTQYF
j_call: TRBJ2-1; v_call: TRBV5-1; cdr3_aa: CASSSTPGQVNEQFF
j_call: TRBJ2-3; v_call: TRBV10-3; cdr3_aa: CAISPGTRDTQYF
j_call: TRBJ2-1; v_call: TRBV19; cdr3_aa: CASSTVGAAGYNEQFF
j_call: TRBJ1-5; v_call: TRBV2; cdr3_aa: CASSLQGTQPQHF
j_call: TRBJ2-5; v_call: TRBV6-5; cdr3_aa: CASSYETGSQETQYF
j_call: TRBJ1-5; v_call: TRBV28; cdr3_aa: CASKELGGPTFQPQHF
j_call: TRBJ2-7; v_call: TRBV27; cdr3_aa: CASRQGTVTYEQYF
j_call: TRBJ2-7; v_call: TRBV2; cdr3_aa: CASRGQGVGYEQYF
j_call: TRBJ2-5; v_call: TRBV5-6; cdr3_aa: CASSWGGIQETQYF
j_call: TRBJ2-3; v_call: TRBV5-1; cdr3_aa: CASSLKRSTDTQYF
j_call: TRBJ2-3; v_call: TRBV7-3; cdr3_aa: CASSPRTGGADTQYF
j_call: TRBJ1-2; v_call: TRBV19; cdr3_aa: CASETGGNYGYTF
j_call: TRBJ2-7; v_call: TRBV6-5; cdr3_aa: CASSSPGTGIYEQYF
j_call: TRBJ1-6; v_call: TRBV7-8; cdr3_aa: CASSHRTGEDSPLHF
j_call: TRBJ2-5; v_call: TRBV24-1; cdr3_aa: CATSGKGQETQYF
j_call: TRBJ2-1; v_call: TRBV9; cdr3_aa: CASSVGVGLNEQFF
j_call: TRBJ2-1; v_call: TRBV5-4; cdr3_aa: CASSLVGEGYNEQFF
j_call: TRBJ2-2; v_call: TRBV20-1; cdr3_aa: CSAPGLAGAYGELFF
j_call: TRBJ2-2; v_call: TRBV7-9; cdr3_aa: CASSSGQGANTGELFF
j_call: TRBJ1-2; v_call: TRBV20-1; cdr3_aa: CSARQGTNYGYTF
j_call: TRBJ2-7; v_call: TRBV7-2; cdr3_aa: CASSRSTGLIGEQYF
j_call: TRBJ2-5; v_call: TRBV6-5; cdr3_aa: CASSYSPRTSGKETQYF
j_call: TRBJ2-2; v_call: TRBV5-1; cdr3_aa: CASSPSGGFTGELFF
j_call: TRBJ2-1; v_call: TRBV24-1; cdr3_aa: CATSDRLAGLNEQFF
j_call: TRBJ2-5; v_call: TRBV15; cdr3_aa: CATSRDLQGLVKTQYF
j_call: TRBJ1-5; v_call: TRBV11-2; cdr3_aa: CASSQTLGGQPQHF
j_call: TRBJ1-2; v_call: TRBV7-9; cdr3_aa: CASSLTGPNPYGYTF
j_call: TRBJ1-5; v_call: TRBV28; cdr3_aa: CASGMGQSYQPQHF
j_call: TRBJ1-6; v_call: TRBV3-1; cdr3_aa: CASSRQGALVSPLHF
j_call: TRBJ1-1; v_call: TRBV7-2; cdr3_aa: CASSLGVLAEAFF
j_call: TRBJ1-2; v_call: TRBV15; cdr3_aa: CATSSRTGEGYTF
j_call: TRBJ2-5; v_call: TRBV18; cdr3_aa: CASSLDRGPAETQYF
j_call: TRBJ2-1; v_call: TRBV29-1; cdr3_aa: CSARTGGYNEQFF
j_call: TRBJ2-3; v_call: TRBV2; cdr3_aa: CASSATGMGDTQYF
j_call: TRBJ1-1; v_call: TRBV20-1; cdr3_aa: CSAPGDLGTEAFF
j_call: TRBJ2-4; v_call: TRBV12-3/TRBV12-4; cdr3_aa: CASSPTGGVYIQYF
j_call: TRBJ1-2; v_call: TRBV7-6; cdr3_aa: CASSLTGTKGDGYTF
j_call: TRBJ1-1; v_call: TRBV2; cdr3_aa: CASSEGGSEAFF
j_call: TRBJ1-5; v_call: TRBV28; cdr3_aa: CASSLTQGIQPQHF
j_call: TRBJ2-7; v_call: TRBV20-1; cdr3_aa: CSARDPRGRDEQYF
j_call: TRBJ1-2; v_call: TRBV28; cdr3_aa: CASSPGTGYLNGYTF
j_call: TRBJ2-7; v_call: TRBV7-8; cdr3_aa: CASSLVFAGTTVHEQYF
j_call: TRBJ2-1; v_call: TRBV7-9; cdr3_aa: CASSLSGTIYNEQFF